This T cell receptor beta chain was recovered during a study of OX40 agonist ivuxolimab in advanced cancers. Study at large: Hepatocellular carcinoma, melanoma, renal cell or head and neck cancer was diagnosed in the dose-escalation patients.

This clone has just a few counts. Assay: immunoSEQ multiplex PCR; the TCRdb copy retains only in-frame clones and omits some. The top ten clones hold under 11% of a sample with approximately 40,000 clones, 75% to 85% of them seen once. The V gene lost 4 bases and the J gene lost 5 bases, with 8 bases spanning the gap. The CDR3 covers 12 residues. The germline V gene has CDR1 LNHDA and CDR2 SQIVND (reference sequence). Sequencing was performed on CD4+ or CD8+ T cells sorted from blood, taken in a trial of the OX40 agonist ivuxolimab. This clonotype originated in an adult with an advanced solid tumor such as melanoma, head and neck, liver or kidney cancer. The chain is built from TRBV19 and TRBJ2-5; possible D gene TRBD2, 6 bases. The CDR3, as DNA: TGTGCCAGTAGTAATCGGGGGGAGACCCAGTACTTC. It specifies CASSNRGETQYF.